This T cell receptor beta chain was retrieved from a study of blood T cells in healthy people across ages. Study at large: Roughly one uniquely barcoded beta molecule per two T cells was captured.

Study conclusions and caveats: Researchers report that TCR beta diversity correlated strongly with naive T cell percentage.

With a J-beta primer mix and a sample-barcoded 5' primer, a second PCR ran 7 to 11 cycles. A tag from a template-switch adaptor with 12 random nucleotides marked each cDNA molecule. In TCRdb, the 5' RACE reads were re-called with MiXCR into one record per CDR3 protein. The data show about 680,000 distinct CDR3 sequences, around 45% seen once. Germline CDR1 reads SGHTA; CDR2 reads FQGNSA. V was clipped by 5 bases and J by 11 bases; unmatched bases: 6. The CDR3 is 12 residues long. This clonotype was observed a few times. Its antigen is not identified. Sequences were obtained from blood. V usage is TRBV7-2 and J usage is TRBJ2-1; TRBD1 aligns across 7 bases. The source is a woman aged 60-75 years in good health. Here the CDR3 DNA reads TGTGCCAGCAGCCCAGGGACAGTCCAGCAGTTCTTC. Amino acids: CASSPGTVQQFF.